The next 24 T cell receptor beta chains were all read from a single sample in a study of response to subunit inactivated influenza vaccine. TCRdb used MiXCR to reprocess the RT-PCR reads, holding one entry per CDR3 protein. Of hundreds of thousands of distinct CDR3 sequences listed, about 15% are singletons. Sequenced here: CD4+ T cells sorted from PBMCs, sampled less than 25 months after vaccination. Receptor source: a man aged 50-75 years who received an inactivated influenza vaccine.

The chain joins TRBV2 to TRBJ2-3, with D perhaps TRBD2 (6 bases). V lost 7 bases to trimming and J lost 3 bases, with 11 bases between them. The germline V gene encodes CDR1 SNHLY and CDR2 FYNNEI. The CDR3 length is 13 residues. DNA for the CDR3: TGTGCCAGCAAGTGGAGGGGAACAGATACGCAGTATTTT. It encodes CASKWRGTDTQYF. Together with reference TRBV2 and TRBJ2-3, the CDR3 gives the full variable domain: EPEVTQTPSHQVTQMGQEVILRCVPISNHLYFYWYRQILGQKVEFLVSFYNNEISEKSEIFDDQFSVERPDGSNFTLKIRSTKLEDSAMYFCASKWRGTDTQYFGPGTRLTVL.

This clonotype was found many times. The chain couples TRBV11-2 to TRBJ2-5; TRBD2 is a possible D gene (6 bases). The CDR3 is 14 residues long. Trimming left V 0 bases short and J 5 bases short, with 10 bases between. CDR1 SGHAT and CDR2 FQNNGV come from the germline V gene. The CDR3 loop reads CASSLDGGLETQYF. Here the CDR3 DNA reads TGTGCCAGCAGCTTAGATGGAGGGTTGGAGACCCAGTACTTC.

The genes are TRBV10-3 and TRBJ2-3; 9 positions match TRBD1. Trimming at V came to 4 bases and at J to 2 bases, leaving 4 bases not matched to a gene. This CDR3 spans 15 amino acids. From germline, CDR1 is ENHRY and CDR2 SYGVKD. DNA of the CDR3: TGTGCCATCAGTGCGACAGGGGGGTTCACAGATACGCAGTATTTT. It encodes CAISATGGFTDTQYF.

This clonotype was found a few times. The chain is built from TRBV10-3 and TRBJ2-2; 11 nucleotides match TRBD2. Germline CDR1 and CDR2: ENHRY and SYGVKD. The CDR3 loop spans 17 amino acids. V was pared by 0 bases and J by 4 bases, with 4 bases of the junction left unmatched. The CDR3 reads CAISESTSGMITGELFF. For the CDR3, the DNA is TGTGCCATCAGTGAGTCGACTAGCGGGATGATCACCGGGGAGCTGTTTTTT.

The chain links TRBV5-6 to TRBJ2-5; 7 positions match TRBD1. The CDR3 runs 14 residues. The germline V gene has CDR1 SGHDT and CDR2 YYEEEE. J was trimmed by 4 bases and V by 4 bases; bases with no gene match: 7. CDR3 coding DNA: TGTGCCAGCAGCCTTCGACAGGGTATAGAGACCCAGTACTTC. Residues: CASSLRQGIETQYF.

The gene calls are TRBV20-1 and TRBJ1-5; 8 nucleotides agree with TRBD1. The V segment lost 3 bases and the J segment 0 bases; nucleotides outside the gene matches: 7. Germline CDR1 is DFQATT and CDR2 is SNEGSKA (reference sequence). This CDR3 comprises 16 residues. This CDR3 reads CSASDRGLYSNQPQHF. CDR3 DNA: TGCAGTGCTAGCGACAGGGGACTCTATAGCAATCAGCCCCAGCATTTT.

There are a few counts of this clonotype. CDR3 DNA: TGTGCCAGCAGCTTGGGAACTAGTCCCCCCTACGAGCAGTACTTC. It encodes CASSLGTSPPYEQYF. The V call is TRBV7-8, the J call TRBJ2-7, with D possibly matching TRBD2 (5 bases). CDR1 and CDR2 from the germline V gene are SGHVS and FQNEAQ. The CDR3 sequence is 15 residues long. Trimming removed 3 bases from V and 2 bases from J, with 14 bases in between. The variable domain in full, completed from reference TRBV7-8 and TRBJ2-7, reads GAGVSQSPRYKVAKRGQDVALRCDPISGHVSLFWYQQALGQGPEFLTYFQNEAQLDKSGLPSDRFFAERPEGSVSTLKIQRTQQEDSAVYLCASSLGTSPPYEQYFGPGTRLTVT.

This chain connects TRBV7-9 to TRBJ1-2; D remains ambiguous. The CDR3 extends over 15 amino acids. Per germline, CDR1 SEHNR and CDR2 FQNEAQ (reference sequence). V shed 4 bases and J shed 1 base, with 13 bases lying between them. The CDR3, as DNA: TGTGCCAGCAGCTCCTCAGACTCAGATAACTATGGCTACACCTTC. Translated, it gives CASSSSDSDNYGYTF.

This chain connects TRBV4-2 to TRBJ1-1; D is uncertain. The ends were cut back, 4 bases at V and 1 base at J, with 13 bases in the middle. CDR3 size: 15 residues. In germline, CDR1 is LGHNA, CDR2 YNFKEQ. The CDR3 DNA sequence: TGTGCCAGCAGCCCCATGCTCCGGGAGAACACTGAAGCTTTCTTT. Protein product: CASSPMLRENTEAFF.

There are a few counts of this clonotype. The CDR3 sequence is CASMREIGETQYF. The DNA of the CDR3 is TGCGCCAGCATGCGGGAGATCGGCGAGACCCAGTACTTC. The chain recombines TRBV5-1 with TRBJ2-5; 7 positions agree with TRBD2. CDR1 is SGHRS, CDR2 YFSETQ, per germline. With 6 bases clipped from V and 5 bases from J, the junction kept 7 bases outside the gene matches. The CDR3 totals 13 residues.

The chain joins TRBV6-2 or TRBV6-3 to TRBJ2-1; no clear D. The V and J ends lost 6 bases and 3 bases respectively, with 15 bases between them. There are 15 residues in the CDR3. Germline loops: CDR1 MNHEY, CDR2 SVGEGT. This chain's CDR3 is CASRNPRTFYNEQFF. The CDR3 DNA reads TGTGCCAGCAGAAACCCCCGGACCTTCTACAATGAGCAGTTCTTC.

The chain recombines TRBV29-1 with TRBJ2-7; TRBD1 might be the D (7 bases). Trimming shortened V by 6 bases and J by 3 bases, and 18 bases separated the two germline ends. The CDR3 runs to 14 residues. Germline V gives CDR1 SQVTM, CDR2 ANQGSEA. CDR3 nucleotide sequence: TGCAGCGTGTACGGGGGACAGCGGAACTACGAGCAGTACTTC. Residues: CSVYGGQRNYEQYF.

This clonotype has at least ten counts. The rearrangement links TRBV29-1 to TRBJ2-5; 9 bases are a match to TRBD2. Germline values: CDR1 SQVTM, CDR2 ANQGSEA. Trimming took 0 bases from V and 5 from J; bases not matched to a gene: 10. CDR3 length equals 16 residues. The CDR3 loop is CSVEEMGLAGRETQYF. In DNA, the CDR3 is TGCAGCGTTGAAGAGATGGGCCTAGCGGGGAGGGAGACCCAGTACTTC.

This clonotype was seen ten or more times. The CDR3: CASSTTSGGAGYNEQFF. CDR3 bases: TGCGCCAGCAGCACTACTAGCGGGGGGGCCGGTTACAATGAGCAGTTCTTC. The V and J genes are TRBV5-1 and TRBJ2-1; 13 bases match TRBD2. This CDR3 is built from 17 residues. V lost 4 bases, J lost 4 bases, and 8 bases stayed unmatched. CDR1 SGHRS and CDR2 YFSETQ come from the germline V gene.

This chain connects TRBV10-3 to TRBJ1-1, with 9 positions matching TRBD1. Unmatched junction bases numbered 5, after V lost 6 bases and J lost 0 bases. Germline V gives CDR1 ENHRY, CDR2 SYGVKD. The CDR3 length is 15 residues. CDR3 loop: CAIRIQGALNTEAFF. CDR3 nucleotide sequence: TGTGCCATCAGAATACAGGGGGCATTGAACACTGAAGCTTTCTTT.

V is TRBV7-9 and J is TRBJ2-2, with 9 bases matching TRBD2. The V gene end was trimmed by 0 bases and the J gene end by 6 bases; junction bases not matched to a gene: 2. The CDR3 is 15 amino acids. Germline V CDR1 and CDR2: SEHNR, FQNEAQ (reference sequence). The CDR3: CASSLAGTSPGELFF. The CDR3, as DNA: TGTGCCAGCAGCTTAGCCGGGACTAGCCCCGGGGAGCTGTTTTTT.

This clonotype has more than one count but fewer than ten. The chain employs TRBV5-1 and TRBJ2-1, with D perhaps TRBD1 (6 bases). The CDR3 is made up of 13 amino acids. In germline, CDR1 is SGHRS, CDR2 YFSETQ. With 2 bases removed from V and 7 bases from J, the gap between germline ends came to 10 bases. CDR3 protein: CASSFGQPNEQFF. DNA of the CDR3: TGCGCCAGCAGCTTTGGACAGCCGAATGAGCAGTTCTTC.

A few counts support this clonotype. The V and J genes are TRBV7-9 and TRBJ2-5, with 8 bases that match TRBD1. The CDR3 is 12 residues long. CDR1 is SEHNR, CDR2 FQNEAQ, per germline (reference sequence). The trim removed 7 bases at V and 5 bases at J, leaving 3 bases unmatched. The CDR3 here is CASIGQGETQYF. CDR3 DNA sequence: TGTGCCAGCATCGGACAGGGCGAGACCCAGTACTTC. Looking up the rest from reference TRBV7-9 and TRBJ2-5 gives the full variable domain: DTGVSQNPRHKITKRGQNVTFRCDPISEHNRLYWYRQTLGQGPEFLTYFQNEAQLEKSRLLSDRFSAERPKGSFSTLEIQRTEQGDSAMYLCASIGQGETQYFGPGTRLLVL.

V and J are TRBV6-2 or TRBV6-3 and TRBJ1-2; 8 positions agree with TRBD1. The CDR3 has 15 residues. Losses at the gene ends were 5 bases for V and 2 bases for J; bases not matched to a gene: 7. Germline values: CDR1 MNHEY, CDR2 SVGEGT. The CDR3 region is CASSQRQGANYGYTF. CDR3 DNA sequence: TGTGCCAGCAGTCAACGTCAGGGGGCGAACTATGGCTACACCTTC.

This clonotype came up a few times. The chain joins TRBV7-8 to TRBJ1-3; D perhaps matches TRBD1 (5 bases). Deletions cut 2 bases from V and 2 bases from J, with 10 bases between. This CDR3 is built from 15 residues. The germline CDR1 and CDR2 sequences are SGHVS and FQNEAQ. This CDR3 is CASSLTLGPGNTIYF. The CDR3 DNA follows: TGTGCCAGCAGCTTAACGTTGGGACCTGGAAACACCATATATTTT.

The sample holds many counts of this clonotype. The chain couples TRBV6-2 or TRBV6-3 to TRBJ2-1; D is ambiguous. CDR1 is MNHEY and CDR2 is SVGEGT in the germline V gene. This CDR3 is 14 amino acids long. The V end lost 7 bases, the J end lost 0 bases, and 10 bases lay between the germline ends. CDR3 loop: CASKTLSSYNEQFF. As DNA, the CDR3 is TGTGCCAGCAAGACCCTGAGCTCCTACAATGAGCAGTTCTTC.

In this sample, this clonotype turned up a few times. The J gene is TRBJ1-1, the V gene TRBV7-2, with D maybe TRBD1 (6 bases). The V gene lost 5 bases and the J gene lost 6 bases, with 22 bases spanning the gap. The V gene's germline CDR1 is SGHTA and CDR2 FQGNSA. The CDR3 has 16 amino acids. The CDR3 region has the DNA TGTGCCAGCAGCCCCACCGGGGGGGCGCGAATCGCTGAAGCTTTCTTT. Amino acids: CASSPTGGARIAEAFF. The entire variable domain, with the rest obtained from reference TRBV7-2 and TRBJ1-1, is as follows: GAGVSQSPSNKVTEKGKDVELRCDPISGHTALYWYRQSLGQGLEFLIYFQGNSAPDKSGLPSDRFSAERTGGSVSTLTIQRTQQEDSAVYLCASSPTGGARIAEAFFGQGTRLTVV.

This clonotype was observed at least ten times. The chain recombines TRBV5-1 with TRBJ2-1; D not resolved. V dropped 3 bases and J dropped 7 bases, with 17 bases sitting between them. Germline CDR1 SGHRS, CDR2 YFSETQ. This CDR3 is 15 amino acids long. The CDR3 is CASSSQRGVWNEQFF. Written as DNA, the CDR3 is TGCGCCAGCAGCTCCCAGCGTGGAGTATGGAATGAGCAGTTCTTC.

This clonotype was recorded a few times. This chain connects TRBV5-6 to TRBJ2-7; no firm D call. Trimming removed 2 bases from V and 3 bases from J, with 6 bases in between. This CDR3 has 12 residues. Germline V gene data show CDR1 as SGHDT and CDR2 as YYEEEE. The CDR3 region is CASSFAGYEQYF. CDR3 nucleotides: TGTGCCAGCAGCTTTGCTGGCTACGAGCAGTACTTC.